The 31 T cell receptor beta chains given below trace back to one sample, sequenced in a study of T-cell memory formation after mild COVID-19. TCRdb reprocessed the 5' RACE reads with MiXCR, giving one entry per CDR3 protein. The data contain more than 250,000 distinct CDR3 sequences, 16% of them seen just once; the ten biggest clones take up around 23%. The material sequenced was PBMCs or a T cell subset sorted from them (not recorded which). The receptors originated from a young man who had mild COVID-19 (a few samples of this study predate the infection). Cell type and time point are not known.

J is TRBJ1-1 and V is TRBV29-1; a possible D gene is TRBD1 (6 bases). The ends were cut back, 0 bases at V and 4 bases at J, with 15 bases in the middle. Germline V gene lookup returns CDR1 SQVTM and CDR2 ANQGSEA. The CDR3 covers 15 residues. The chain's CDR3 is CSVEDPGGSSTEAFF. CDR3 DNA: TGCAGCGTTGAAGATCCCGGGGGCTCAAGCACTGAAGCTTTCTTT.

This clonotype came up many times. The chain carries TRBV6-5 and TRBJ1-6; tentatively, D is TRBD1 (6 bases). Germline-derived CDR1 and CDR2 are MNHEY and SVGAGI. CDR3 length: 15 residues. Trimming removed 6 bases from V and 0 bases from J, with 9 bases in between. DNA for the CDR3: TGTGCCAGCAGCAGGGGCGGCTCCTATAATTCACCCCTCCACTTT. Amino acid sequence: CASSRGGSYNSPLHF.

There are a few counts of this clonotype. CDR3 nucleotide sequence: TGTGCCAGCAGCTTGAGATATGGCTACACCTTC. Amino acid sequence: CASSLRYGYTF. The V gene is TRBV7-2, the J gene TRBJ1-2; D is undetermined. Trimming cost V 3 bases and J 5 bases, with 4 bases left between them. Germline values: CDR1 SGHTA, CDR2 FQGNSA. The CDR3 covers 11 residues.

The chain is built from TRBV27 and TRBJ2-7; 10 nucleotides match TRBD1. In germline, CDR1 is MNHEY, CDR2 SMNVEV (reference sequence). The CDR3 spans 17 residues. CDR3 bases: TGTGCAAGCAGTTTATCGGAAGGGGACAGGGGATCCTACGAGCAGTACGTC. As protein: CASSLSEGDRGSYEQYV.

In its sample, this clonotype was seen a few times. The chain couples TRBV7-9 to TRBJ2-2, with 8 bases lining up with TRBD1. Germline values: CDR1 SEHNR, CDR2 FQNEAQ (reference sequence). Trimming at V came to 7 bases and at J to 7 bases, leaving 11 bases not matched to a gene. The CDR3 sequence is 15 residues long. The CDR3 DNA reads TGTGCCAGCAACCCCGGACAGGGAACTAGCGGGGAGCTGTTTTTT. Its protein is CASNPGQGTSGELFF.

This clonotype showed up many times. The gene calls are TRBV10-3 and TRBJ2-1; D is unresolved. Germline V lookup: CDR1 ENHRY, CDR2 SYGVKD. This CDR3 region has 13 residues. Between the trimmed V and J ends, which lost 5 bases and 4 bases, there was a span of 9 bases. The CDR3 DNA reads as TGTGCCATCAGTTTAATGGCTTACAATGAGCAGTTCTTC. It specifies CAISLMAYNEQFF.

The V call is TRBV11-3, the J call TRBJ2-3; D uncertain. The CDR3 runs 14 residues. Germline V lookup: CDR1 SGHNT, CDR2 YENEEA. Trimming stripped 3 bases from V and 2 bases from J, with 9 bases between. This CDR3 is CASSFNSLTDTQYF. The CDR3 region has the DNA TGTGCCAGCAGCTTTAACAGCCTCACAGATACGCAGTATTTT. The variable domain in full, completed from reference TRBV11-3 and TRBJ2-3, reads EAGVVQSPRYKIIEKKQPVAFWCNPISGHNTLYWYLQNLGQGPELLIRYENEEAVDDSQLPKDRFSAERLKGVDSTLKIQPAELGDSAVYLCASSFNSLTDTQYFGPGTRLTVL.

This clonotype came up a few times. V gene TRBV7-3 combines with J gene TRBJ2-3; D is possibly TRBD1 (6 bases). Trimming stripped 5 bases from V and 9 bases from J, with 15 bases between. The CDR3 length is 13 residues. Germline V gene lookup returns CDR1 SGHTA and CDR2 FQGTGA. The CDR3: CASSPEYRATQYF. The CDR3 region has the DNA TGTGCCAGCAGCCCCGAATACAGGGCGACGCAGTATTTT.

This clonotype occurred a few times. The genes are TRBV20-1 and TRBJ1-4, with TRBD1 as a possible D gene (6 bases). Germline lookup yields CDR1 DFQATT and CDR2 SNEGSKA (reference sequence). V lost 6 bases and J 8 bases, leaving 19 bases between the germline ends. The CDR3 loop spans 14 amino acids. In DNA, the CDR3 is TGCAGTGCCACCGACACAGGGACTCGGGAAAAACTGTTTTTT. This sequence encodes CSATDTGTREKLFF.

This clonotype occurred a few times. The rearrangement links TRBV6-1 to TRBJ2-7; D perhaps matches TRBD1 (6 bases). The CDR3 is 13 amino acids. Trimming stripped 2 bases from V and 6 bases from J, with 11 bases between. Germline V gene lookup returns CDR1 MNHNS and CDR2 SASEGT. CDR3 sequence reads: CASSEQGLSEQYV. The CDR3 nucleotides read TGTGCCAGCAGTGAACAGGGGCTCAGCGAGCAGTACGTC.

This clonotype was recorded a few times. The chain is built from TRBV20-1 and TRBJ2-7; D unclear. In germline, CDR1 is DFQATT, CDR2 SNEGSKA (reference sequence). The germline V and J ends were trimmed by 1 base and 3 bases, with 13 bases remaining between them. This CDR3 spans 14 amino acids. This chain's CDR3 is CSARGSQSFYEQYV. CDR3 DNA: TGCAGTGCTAGAGGGAGTCAGTCTTTCTACGAGCAGTACGTC.

This clonotype appeared a few times. This sequence joins TRBV7-3 and TRBJ2-2; the D gene is possibly TRBD2 (5 bases). The CDR3 runs to 16 residues. CDR1 and CDR2 (germline): SGHTA, FQGTGA. V was trimmed by 0 bases and J by 2 bases, leaving 10 bases between them. Here the CDR3 DNA reads TGTGCCAGCAGCTTAACGTCGGGGTTTAACACCGGGGAGCTGTTTTTT. Translation gives CASSLTSGFNTGELFF.

This clonotype turned up a few times. The J gene is TRBJ2-1, the V gene TRBV7-3; D is undetermined. Germline V CDR1 and CDR2: SGHTA, FQGTGA. CDR3 size: 17 residues. The V end was cut by 3 bases, the J end by 0 bases, with 15 bases between. In DNA, the CDR3 is TGTGCCAGCAGCTTTGACGGACCACCAATCTCCTACAATGAGCAGTTCTTC. It is translated as CASSFDGPPISYNEQFF.

At least ten counts were recorded for this clonotype. This chain joins TRBV7-2 and TRBJ2-7; TRBD1 agrees at 7 bases. V trimming: 5 bases; J trimming: 3 bases; junction bases outside the gene matches: 10. The length of the CDR3 is 15 residues. Per the germline V gene, CDR1 is SGHTA and CDR2 is FQGNSA. The CDR3 coding sequence is TGTGCCAGCAGCACGACCCGACAGGGAAACTACGAGCAGTACTTC. It codes for CASSTTRQGNYEQYF.

V and J are TRBV9 and TRBJ2-5; 8 nucleotides agree with TRBD2. The germline V gene encodes CDR1 SGDLS and CDR2 YYNGEE. CDR3 length: 15 residues. The junction had 5 bases not matched to a gene; V was cut back by 0 bases and J by 4 bases. The CDR3 nucleotides read TGTGCCAGCAGCGTAGACGGGGGGGCCCGAGAGACCCAGTACTTC. This sequence encodes CASSVDGGARETQYF.

This clonotype was seen more than once but under ten times. This sequence joins TRBV12-3 or TRBV12-4 and TRBJ1-2; 8 nucleotides agree with TRBD1. With 5 bases clipped from V and 6 bases from J, the junction kept 8 bases outside the gene matches. The CDR3 is made up of 14 amino acids. CDR3 region: CASSETGATDGYTF. The CDR3 DNA reads as TGTGCCAGCAGTGAGACAGGGGCCACGGATGGCTACACCTTC.

This chain connects TRBV9 to TRBJ1-4; D might be TRBD1 (6 bases). The CDR3 totals 15 residues. CDR1 and CDR2 from the germline V gene are SGDLS and YYNGEE. V shed 4 bases and J shed 8 bases, with 18 bases lying between them. The CDR3 reads CASSKIGGQREKLFF. CDR3 nucleotides: TGTGCCAGCAGCAAAATAGGGGGACAACGGGAAAAACTGTTTTTT. The full variable domain, completed using reference TRBV9 and TRBJ1-4, is DSGVTQTPKHLITATGQRVTLRCSPRSGDLSVYWYQQSLDQGLQFLIQYYNGEERAKGNILERFSAQQFPDLHSELNLSSLELGDSALYFCASSKIGGQREKLFFGSGTQLSVL.

The chain combines TRBV3-1 with TRBJ2-7, with 9 bases aligning to TRBD2. The CDR3 runs 15 residues. J lost 5 bases, V lost 4 bases, and 9 bases had no gene match. Germline V gene lookup returns CDR1 LGHDT and CDR2 YNNKEL (reference sequence). The chain's CDR3 is CASSRRAGGVDEQYF. CDR3 nucleotide sequence: TGTGCCAGCAGCCGACGAGCGGGGGGCGTGGACGAGCAGTACTTC.

This clonotype was seen a single time. The V and J genes are TRBV6-6 and TRBJ2-4; possible D gene TRBD2, 5 bases. Trimming stripped 4 bases from V and 9 bases from J, with 13 bases between. CDR1 is MNHNY and CDR2 is SVGAGI in the germline V gene (reference sequence). The CDR3 sequence is 13 residues long. CDR3 sequence reads: CASSFSGWSIQYF. The DNA for the CDR3 is TGTGCCAGCAGTTTCAGCGGCTGGAGCATTCAGTACTTC.

The chain joins TRBV7-9 to TRBJ1-2; TRBD1 is a possible D gene (6 bases). Germline V gives CDR1 SEHNR, CDR2 FQNEAQ (reference sequence). The CDR3 is 13 residues long. Trimming took 1 base from V and 4 from J, leaving 7 bases between them. The CDR3 DNA follows: TGTGCCAGCAGCTTAGGGACAGTCTATGGCTACACCTTC. Translation: CASSLGTVYGYTF.

The V and J genes are TRBV20-1 and TRBJ2-2; D may be TRBD1 or TRBD2 (5 bases each). With 4 bases removed from V and 6 bases from J, the gap between germline ends came to 9 bases. There are 12 residues in the CDR3. Per the germline V gene, CDR1 is DFQATT and CDR2 is SNEGSKA (reference sequence). The CDR3 bases are TGCAGTGCTATGGTGGGGGCCGGGGAGCTGTTTTTT. Residues: CSAMVGAGELFF.

This clonotype was seen a handful of times. The chain uses TRBV20-1 and TRBJ2-1; 8 bases are a match to TRBD2. After removal of 5 bases from V and 6 bases from J, the junction contained 6 bases not matched to a gene. Germline CDR1 DFQATT, CDR2 SNEGSKA (reference sequence). This CDR3 has 13 residues. In DNA, the CDR3 is TGCAGTGCTGCCGGGGGGGCCCCCAATGAGCAGTTCTTC. This encodes CSAAGGAPNEQFF.

This sequence joins TRBV24-1 and TRBJ1-2; 9 bases agree with TRBD1. CDR3 length: 18 amino acids. In germline, CDR1 is KGHDR, CDR2 SFDVKD. Unmatched junction bases numbered 12, after V lost 5 bases and J lost 0 bases. The CDR3 is CATSAGTGLRGANYGYTF. CDR3 in DNA: TGTGCCACCAGTGCCGGGACAGGGCTGAGGGGCGCTAACTATGGCTACACCTTC.

This clonotype showed up just a few times. The chain recombines TRBV7-8 with TRBJ2-1, with TRBD2 matching over 9 bases. V was pared by 4 bases and J by 1 base, with 8 bases of the junction left unmatched. Looked up from germline, CDR1 is SGHVS and CDR2 is FQNEAQ. CDR3 length: 17 residues. The chain's CDR3 is CASSSWGTSLSYNEQFF. The CDR3 coding sequence is TGTGCCAGCAGCTCTTGGGGGACTAGCCTATCCTACAATGAGCAGTTCTTC.

This sequence joins TRBV6-5 and TRBJ1-2, with 7 bases identical to TRBD1. Trimming cost V 6 bases and J 4 bases; bases outside gene matches: 8. The CDR3 loop spans 14 amino acids. Germline CDR1 is MNHEY and CDR2 is SVGAGI. CDR3 in DNA: TGTGCCAGCAGGAGACAGGGACTAGGCTATGGCTACACCTTC. Its protein is CASRRQGLGYGYTF.

The gene calls are TRBV7-9 and TRBJ2-2; D is unresolved. The V gene's germline CDR1 is SEHNR and CDR2 FQNEAQ (reference sequence). The CDR3 runs to 18 residues. Trimming cost V 8 bases and J 0 bases, with 22 bases left between them. CDR3 residues: CASSPRPWYSPNTGELFF. The CDR3 DNA reads TGTGCCAGCTCCCCTCGCCCTTGGTATTCCCCGAACACCGGGGAGCTGTTTTTT. Supplemented by reference TRBV7-9 and TRBJ2-2, the full variable domain reads DTGVSQNPRHKITKRGQNVTFRCDPISEHNRLYWYRQTLGQGPEFLTYFQNEAQLEKSRLLSDRFSAERPKGSFSTLEIQRTEQGDSAMYLCASSPRPWYSPNTGELFFGEGSRLTVL.

The chain recombines TRBV6-5 with TRBJ1-2; 10 bases are shared with TRBD1. V shed 7 bases and J 8 bases; nucleotides not matched to a gene: 13. Per the germline V gene, CDR1 is MNHEY and CDR2 is SVGAGI. The CDR3 contains 15 residues. CDR3 sequence reads: CASTPTGTGARGYTF. The CDR3 coding sequence is TGTGCCAGCACCCCAACCGGGACAGGGGCTCGAGGCTACACCTTC.

This clonotype has just a few counts. The chain links TRBV10-3 to TRBJ1-2; no reliable D call. The CDR3 runs 14 residues. Trimming pared 0 bases from V and 8 bases from J, leaving 13 bases between. Germline CDR1 ENHRY, CDR2 SYGVKD. Here the CDR3 reads CAISESLDLPGYTF. The CDR3 region has the DNA TGTGCCATCAGTGAGTCGCTGGACCTACCGGGCTACACCTTC.

This clonotype was seen only a few times. V gene TRBV20-1 combines with J gene TRBJ1-4; the D is unclear. V lost 0 bases, J lost 8 bases, and 16 bases lay in between. The V gene's germline CDR1 is DFQATT and CDR2 SNEGSKA (reference sequence). The CDR3 is made up of 15 amino acids. The CDR3 region has the DNA TGCAGTGCTAGAGATTCGGCCCTCGGTCAGGAAAAACTGTTTTTT. It specifies CSARDSALGQEKLFF.

This clonotype has more than one count but fewer than ten. V usage is TRBV7-2 and J usage is TRBJ2-7, with 7 nucleotides matching TRBD1. Germline CDR1 is SGHTA and CDR2 is FQGNSA. Trimming removed 6 bases from V and 6 bases from J; junction bases left unmatched: 8. This CDR3 comprises 13 residues. The CDR3 sequence: CASRPQQGTEQYV. As DNA, the CDR3 is TGTGCCAGCAGACCACAACAGGGGACCGAGCAGTACGTC.

Only a few counts were recorded for this clonotype. This rearrangement joins TRBV5-4 to TRBJ1-2; tentatively, D is TRBD1 (5 bases). Trimming left V 4 bases short and J 8 bases short, with 21 bases between. Germline lookup yields CDR1 SGHNT and CDR2 YYREEE (reference sequence). This CDR3 region has 15 residues. The CDR3 loop is CASSTGGGLQEGYTF. The CDR3 DNA reads TGTGCCAGCAGCACCGGGGGAGGGCTTCAGGAGGGCTACACCTTC.